This TCR beta chain was observed in a study of beta chain features in type 1 diabetes (dated by TCRdb to 2016 to 2019). The study in broad terms: Mean age, gender distribution, total cell number and subset yield were not different between patients and healthy donors. Regulatory and stem cell-like memory subsets were isolated from only 8 patients and about 8 healthy donors, whereas naive and central memory subsets came from all 30 or so donors. In the study, recently diagnosed type 1 diabetes patients and matched healthy donors were compared on the TCRB repertoires of their sorted circulating CD4+ T cell subsets. A total of around 110,000,000 sorted cells were examined across all samples, and a strong correlation was observed between cell number per subset and RNA yield. The paper's findings and limits, for the study overall: In all four CD4+ subsets, TCRB CDR3 length was moderately but significantly shorter in type 1 diabetes patients. Sequencing cDNA rather than genomic DNA could over-represent highly expressing activated cells, although activation and CD3 levels did not differ between groups. At VDJ recombination sites, type 1 diabetes patients had fewer insertions and more deleted nucleotides, which implies abnormalities in thymic rearrangement. Shorter templates might have been favored by PCR, but patient and control samples were amplified and corrected together, so both groups would have been affected equally by any skew. Naive, central memory and regulatory TCRB repertoires appeared to be more similar among patients than among healthy donors. Because small numbers of individuals were included in the HLA sub-analyses, any influence of HLA type on TCRB rearrangement was left unresolved.

All of the isolated RNA was reverse transcribed with the High Capacity cDNA Reverse Transcription Kit, so expressed TCRB transcripts were sequenced. Deep immunoSEQ sequencing was applied to naive, central memory and regulatory T cell samples, giving an average of about 3.7 million total reads per sample. Sorted cells were lysed in RLT buffer, and RNA was extracted using DNase-treated RNeasy Micro or Mini kits according to cell number. To prevent cross-contamination, every cell subset was processed on its own, while patient and healthy donor samples were processed together. The immunoSEQ multiplex PCR was used to amplify TCRB sequences from cDNA, yielding 87-bp fragments that span the CDR3 region. Amplicons were sequenced on the Illumina HiSeq platform. The source study handled its data this way. Synthetic template baselines were used to correct PCR bias computationally, reads within Hamming distance 2 were collapsed, and singletons that could not be merged were discarded. Reads were aligned to IMGT to assign V, D and J genes, CDR3 length, and insertions or deletions at six rearrangement sites. Within each subset, clonotype counts were normalized to sorted cell number, after which true diversity and Gini coefficients were computed with the tcR R package. The overlap coefficient, calculated on TCRB nucleotide sequences, was used to quantify repertoire sharing. TCRdb stores this immuneACCESS table with in-frame sequences only. Part of the clones is absent; in the studies checked, under half of the shortfall reflects unresolved V genes, and no reason is known for the rest. The DNA gave D and trimming, while V, J and clone size come from that table. The sample table records roughly 50,000 clones; roughly 40% of these occur just once. Of the sample, more than 1.4% is held by the ten largest clones.

About this clone: Its antigen is not yet known. Base-call qualities are not available, and no considerably larger clone is one nucleotide away.

From each donor, a single peripheral blood sample of about 110 mL on average was drawn into heparinised tubes. A BD FACSAria II was used to sort naive, central memory, regulatory and stem cell-like memory CD4+ T cells with a panel that included CD45RO, CCR7, CD25, CD127, CD95 and CD27. Every sorted population had a purity above 95%. PBMCs were separated immediately by Lymphoprep density gradient centrifugation and were stained directly, without being cultured. So that batch effects would be minimized, each experiment stained and sorted samples in pairs, pairing one healthy donor with one patient. Sequencing was carried out using Tregs from blood. In the paper's terms, the cell subset or site label means: regulatory CD4+ T cells. The sequence derives from a young man with type 1 diabetes.

The DNA sequence follows: TGCGCCAGCAGCTTGGGGGGGACAGACACAGATACGCAGTATTTT. This gives the protein CASSLGGTDTDTQYF. This receptor chain uses TRBV5-1 and TRBJ2-3, with 7 central nucleotides matching TRBD1. Including the terminal cysteine and phenylalanine, the CDR3 comprises 15 residues. Only the CDR3 DNA stays, 45 bases, in frame from base 1. CDR1 and CDR2 are read off the germline V gene as SGHRS and YFSETQ. V trim: 0 bases; J trim: 2 bases; unmatched bases: 3. Joined to the reference TRBV5-1 and TRBJ2-3 proteins, this CDR3 gives the full variable domain: KAGVTQTPRYLIKTRGQQVTLSCSPISGHRSVSWYQQTPGQGLQFLFEYFSETQRNKGNFPGRFSGRQFSNSRSEMNVSTLELGDSALYLCASSLGGTDTDTQYFGPGTRLTVL.